The clone carrying this T cell receptor (beta chain) was counted between two and nine times. Stated treatment: oral pan-JAK inhibitor, 5-10 mg twice daily. Peripheral blood samples and lesional scalp punch biopsies were obtained from alopecia areata patients. The J segment lost 2 bases and the V segment lost 2 bases, leaving 9 bases of the junction unmatched. Germline V CDR1 and CDR2: MNHEY, SVGAGI. This CDR3 contains 16 residues. Investigators isolated RNA and reverse transcribed it into cDNA to act as the sequencing template. Sequencing was performed with immunoSEQ multiplex PCR; in TCRdb, only in-frame clones are kept and a portion is missing. The data hold about 160,000 clones, with roughly 65% observed a single time. This sample is drawn from a study of CD8+ T cells in alopecia areata.

This sequence joins TRBV6-5 and TRBJ2-7; 7 bases are a match to TRBD2. This sample comprised CD4+ T cells sorted from blood, obtained at week 4, from a patient treated with tofacitinib. This receptor was taken from a human donor with alopecia areata. CDR3 in amino acids: CASSYGFGTTTYEQYF. Written as DNA, the CDR3 is TGTGCCAGCAGTTACGGATTCGGGACTACAACCTACGAGCAGTACTTC.